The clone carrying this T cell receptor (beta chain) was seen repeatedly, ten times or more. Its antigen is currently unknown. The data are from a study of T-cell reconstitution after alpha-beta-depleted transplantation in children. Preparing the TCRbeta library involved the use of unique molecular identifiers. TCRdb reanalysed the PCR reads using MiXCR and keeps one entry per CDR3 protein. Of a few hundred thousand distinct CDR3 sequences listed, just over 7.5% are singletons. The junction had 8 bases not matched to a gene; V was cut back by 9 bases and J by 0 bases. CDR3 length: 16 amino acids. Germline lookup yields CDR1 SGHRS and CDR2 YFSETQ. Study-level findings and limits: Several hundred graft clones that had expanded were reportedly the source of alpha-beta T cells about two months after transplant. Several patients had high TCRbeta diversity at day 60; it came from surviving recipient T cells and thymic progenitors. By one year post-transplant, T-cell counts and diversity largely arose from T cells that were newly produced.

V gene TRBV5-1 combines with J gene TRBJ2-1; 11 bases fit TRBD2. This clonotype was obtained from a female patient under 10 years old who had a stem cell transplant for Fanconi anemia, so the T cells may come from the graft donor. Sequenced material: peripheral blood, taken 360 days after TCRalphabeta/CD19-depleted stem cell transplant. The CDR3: CATLLAGGYSYNEQFF. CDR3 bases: TGCGCCACCTTGTTAGCGGGAGGGTACTCCTACAATGAGCAGTTCTTC.